What follows describes a single TCR beta chain. The antigen remains unidentified. The sample comes from a study of OX40 agonist ivuxolimab in advanced cancers. On the study more broadly: Ivuxolimab was administered intravenously to patients at 0.01 to 10 mg/kg every 2 weeks. General study points: On average, a greater number of expanded clones characterised CD8+ T cells relative to CD4+.

This CDR3 spans 14 amino acids. The V and J ends lost 7 bases and 5 bases respectively, with 15 bases between them. CDR1 is SGDLS, CDR2 YYNGEE, per germline. Assay used: immunoSEQ multiplex PCR; TCRdb lists only in-frame clones, some missing. The repertoire holds over 65,000 clones, with more than 85% as singletons. The sample consisted of CD4+ or CD8+ T cells sorted from blood, taken in a trial of the OX40 agonist ivuxolimab. V is TRBV9 and J is TRBJ1-4; D remains ambiguous. This TCR was recovered from an adult with an advanced solid tumor such as melanoma, head and neck, liver or kidney cancer. The CDR3 sequence: CASGGPDGNEKLFF. CDR3 nucleotides: TGTGCCAGCGGAGGGCCGGACGGGAATGAAAAACTGTTTTTT.